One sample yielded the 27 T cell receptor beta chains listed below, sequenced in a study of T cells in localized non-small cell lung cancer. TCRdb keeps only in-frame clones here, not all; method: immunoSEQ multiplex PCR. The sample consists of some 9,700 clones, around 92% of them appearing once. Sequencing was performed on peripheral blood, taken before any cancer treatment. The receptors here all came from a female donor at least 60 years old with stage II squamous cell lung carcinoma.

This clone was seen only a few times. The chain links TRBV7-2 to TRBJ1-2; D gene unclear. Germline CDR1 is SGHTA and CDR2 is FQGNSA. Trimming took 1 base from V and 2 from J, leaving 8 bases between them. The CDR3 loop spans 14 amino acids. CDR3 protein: CASSLGWENYGYTF. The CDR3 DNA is TGTGCCAGCAGCTTAGGCTGGGAGAACTATGGCTACACCTTC.

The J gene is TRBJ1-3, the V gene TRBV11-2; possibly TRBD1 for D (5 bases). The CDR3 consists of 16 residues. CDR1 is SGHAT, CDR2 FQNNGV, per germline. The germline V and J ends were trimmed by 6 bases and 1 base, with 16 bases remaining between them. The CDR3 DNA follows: TGTGCCAGCAGTGCGGGGGTCCGGGCTTCTGGAAACACCATATATTTT. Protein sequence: CASSAGVRASGNTIYF.

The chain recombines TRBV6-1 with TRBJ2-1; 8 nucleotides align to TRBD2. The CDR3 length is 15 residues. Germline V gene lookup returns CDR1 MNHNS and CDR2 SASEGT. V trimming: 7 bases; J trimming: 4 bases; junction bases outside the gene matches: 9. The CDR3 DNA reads TGTGCCAGCAAAGAAGAAAGCGGGAGTTACAATGAGCAGTTCTTC. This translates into CASKEESGSYNEQFF.

The DNA for the CDR3 is TGTGCCAGCCGGAGACGGGAGGGCTGGGATGAGCAGTTCTTC. Protein: CASRRREGWDEQFF. V is TRBV5-5 and J is TRBJ2-1; 8 nucleotides agree with TRBD2. CDR1 SGHKS and CDR2 YYEKEE come from the germline V gene (reference sequence). V lost 7 bases and J lost 8; bases outside the gene matches: 11. The CDR3 totals 14 residues. The full variable domain, in which reference TRBV5-5 and TRBJ2-1 provide the parts outside the CDR3, is DAGVTQSPTHLIKTRGQQVTLRCSPISGHKSVSWYQQVLGQGPQFIFQYYEKEERGRGNFPDRFSARQFPNYSSELNVNALLLGDSALYLCASRRREGWDEQFFGPGTRLTVL.

CDR3 amino acids: CASYQEAEQYF. The CDR3 region has the DNA TGTGCCAGCTACCAGGAGGCAGAGCAGTACTTC. The chain carries TRBV6-1 and TRBJ2-5, with D possibly being TRBD2 (5 bases). Per germline, CDR1 MNHNS and CDR2 SASEGT. The V end lost 8 bases, the J end lost 11 bases, and 15 bases lay between the germline ends. This CDR3 region has 11 residues.

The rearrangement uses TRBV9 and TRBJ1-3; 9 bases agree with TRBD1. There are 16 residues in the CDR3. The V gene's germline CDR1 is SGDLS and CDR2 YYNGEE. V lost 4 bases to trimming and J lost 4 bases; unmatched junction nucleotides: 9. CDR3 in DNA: TGTGCCAGCAGCCCCAGGACAGGGGAAGCGGGAAACACCATATATTTT. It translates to CASSPRTGEAGNTIYF.

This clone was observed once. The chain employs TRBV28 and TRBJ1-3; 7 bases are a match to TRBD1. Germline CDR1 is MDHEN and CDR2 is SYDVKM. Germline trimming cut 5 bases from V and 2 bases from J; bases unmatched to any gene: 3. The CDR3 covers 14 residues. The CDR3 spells CASSRGTAGNTIYF. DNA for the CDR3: TGTGCCAGCAGTCGAGGGACAGCTGGAAACACCATATATTTT.

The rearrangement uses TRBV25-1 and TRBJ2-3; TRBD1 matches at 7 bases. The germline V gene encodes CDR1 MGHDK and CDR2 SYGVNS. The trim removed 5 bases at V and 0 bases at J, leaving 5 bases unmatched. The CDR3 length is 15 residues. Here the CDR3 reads CASSRQGGSTDTQYF. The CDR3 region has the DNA TGTGCCAGCAGTCGACAGGGTGGGAGCACAGATACGCAGTATTTT.

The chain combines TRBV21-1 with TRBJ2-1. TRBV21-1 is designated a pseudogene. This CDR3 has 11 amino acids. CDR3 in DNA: TGTGCCAGCAGCAAAAACAATGAGCAGTTCTTC. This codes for CASSKNNEQFF.

For the CDR3, the DNA is TGTGCCAGCAGTCCCCGTTGGTTGGACAGGTTCTCTCGGACTGAAGCTTTCTTT. It yields the protein CASSPRWLDRFSRTEAFF. The chain employs TRBV27 and TRBJ1-1; 7 bases align to TRBD1. Germline V gene sequence: CDR1 MNHEY, CDR2 SMNVEV (reference sequence). The CDR3 is 18 residues long. Trimming at V came to 5 bases and at J to 5 bases, leaving 20 bases not matched to a gene.

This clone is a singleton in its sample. The CDR3 nucleotides read TGTGCCAGCAGCTTCGCAGGGTACTATGGCTACACCTTC. Its translation: CASSFAGYYGYTF. J is TRBJ1-2 and V is TRBV5-5; tentative D call: TRBD1 (5 bases). Trimming shortened V by 2 bases and J by 3 bases, and 8 bases separated the two germline ends. The CDR3 is 13 residues long. In germline, CDR1 is SGHKS, CDR2 YYEKEE (reference sequence).

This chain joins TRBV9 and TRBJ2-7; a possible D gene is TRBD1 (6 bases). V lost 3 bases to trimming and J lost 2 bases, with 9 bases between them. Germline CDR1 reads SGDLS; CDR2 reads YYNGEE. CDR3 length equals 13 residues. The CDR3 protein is CASSAGTTYEQYF. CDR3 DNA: TGTGCCAGCAGCGCCGGGACAACCTACGAGCAGTACTTC.

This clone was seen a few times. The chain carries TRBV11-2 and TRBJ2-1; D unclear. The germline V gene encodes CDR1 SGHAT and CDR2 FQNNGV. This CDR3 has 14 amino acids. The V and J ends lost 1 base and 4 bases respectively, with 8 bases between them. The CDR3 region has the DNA TGTGCCAGCAGCTTAGCAACCAAATACAATGAGCAGTTCTTC. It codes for CASSLATKYNEQFF.

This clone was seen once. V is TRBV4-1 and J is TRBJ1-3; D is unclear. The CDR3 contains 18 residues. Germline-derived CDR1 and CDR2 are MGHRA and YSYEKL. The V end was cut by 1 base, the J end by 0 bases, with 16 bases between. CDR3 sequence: CASSQVGRGRNSGNTIYF. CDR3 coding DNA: TGCGCCAGCAGCCAAGTGGGTCGTGGACGGAACTCTGGAAACACCATATATTTT.

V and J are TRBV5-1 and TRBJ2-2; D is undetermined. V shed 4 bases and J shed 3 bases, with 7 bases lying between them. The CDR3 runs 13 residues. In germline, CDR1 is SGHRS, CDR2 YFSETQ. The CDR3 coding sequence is TGCGCCAGCAGCCGACGGGACACCGGGGAGCTGTTTTTT. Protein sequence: CASSRRDTGELFF.

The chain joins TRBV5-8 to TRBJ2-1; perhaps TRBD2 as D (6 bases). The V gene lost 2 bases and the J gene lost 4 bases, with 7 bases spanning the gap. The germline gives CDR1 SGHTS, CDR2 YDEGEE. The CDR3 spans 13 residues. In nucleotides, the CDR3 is TGTGCCAGCAGCTTCGGGAGATACAATGAGCAGTTCTTC. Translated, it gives CASSFGRYNEQFF.

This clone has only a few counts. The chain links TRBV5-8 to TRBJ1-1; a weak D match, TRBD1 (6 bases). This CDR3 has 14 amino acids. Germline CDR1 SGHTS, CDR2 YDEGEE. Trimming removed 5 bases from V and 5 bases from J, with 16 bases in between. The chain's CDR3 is CASRSRRGRTEAFF. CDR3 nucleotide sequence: TGTGCCAGCAGATCCCGCCGGGGGCGAACTGAAGCTTTCTTT.

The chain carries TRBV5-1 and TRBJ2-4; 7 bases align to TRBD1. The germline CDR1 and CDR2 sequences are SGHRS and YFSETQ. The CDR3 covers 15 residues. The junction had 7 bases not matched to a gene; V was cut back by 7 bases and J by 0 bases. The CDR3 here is CASRSTGLAKNIQYF. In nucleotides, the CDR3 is TGCGCCAGCCGATCGACAGGGCTAGCCAAAAACATTCAGTACTTC.

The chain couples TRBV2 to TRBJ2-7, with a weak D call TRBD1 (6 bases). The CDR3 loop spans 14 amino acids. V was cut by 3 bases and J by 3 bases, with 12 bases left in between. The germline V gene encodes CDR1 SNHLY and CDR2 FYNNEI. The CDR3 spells CASSDTQGNYEQYF. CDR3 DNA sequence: TGTGCCAGCAGTGATACCCAGGGGAACTACGAGCAGTACTTC.

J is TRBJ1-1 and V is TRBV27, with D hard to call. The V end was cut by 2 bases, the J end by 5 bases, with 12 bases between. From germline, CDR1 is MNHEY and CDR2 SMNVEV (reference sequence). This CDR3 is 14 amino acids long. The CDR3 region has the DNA TGTGCCAGCAGTTTAGGCTGGTCGAAAACTGAAGCTTTCTTT. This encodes CASSLGWSKTEAFF.

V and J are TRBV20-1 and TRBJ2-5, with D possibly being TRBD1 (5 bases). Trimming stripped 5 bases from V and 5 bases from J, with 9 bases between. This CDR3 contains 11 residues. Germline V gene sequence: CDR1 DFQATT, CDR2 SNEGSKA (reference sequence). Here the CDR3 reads CSAGHHETQYF. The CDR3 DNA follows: TGCAGTGCTGGACATCACGAGACCCAGTACTTC.

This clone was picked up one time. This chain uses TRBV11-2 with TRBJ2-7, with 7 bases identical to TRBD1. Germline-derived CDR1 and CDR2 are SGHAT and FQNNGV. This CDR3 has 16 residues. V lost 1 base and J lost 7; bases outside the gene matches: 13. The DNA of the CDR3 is TGTGCCAGCAGCTTAGTGGGCCGACAGGGTTCGAGGGAGCAGTACTTC. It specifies CASSLVGRQGSREQYF. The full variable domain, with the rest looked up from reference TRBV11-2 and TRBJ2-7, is EAGVAQSPRYKIIEKRQSVAFWCNPISGHATLYWYQQILGQGPKLLIQFQNNGVVDDSQLPKDRFSAERLKGVDSTLKIQPAKLEDSAVYLCASSLVGRQGSREQYFGPGTRLTVT.

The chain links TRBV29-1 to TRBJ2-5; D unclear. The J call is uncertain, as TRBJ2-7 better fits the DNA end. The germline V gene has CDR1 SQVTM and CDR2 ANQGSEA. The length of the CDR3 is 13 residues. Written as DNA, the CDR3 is TGCAGCGTTGAAGACGGAAGCTCCTACGAGCAGTACTTC. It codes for CSVEDGSSYEQYF.

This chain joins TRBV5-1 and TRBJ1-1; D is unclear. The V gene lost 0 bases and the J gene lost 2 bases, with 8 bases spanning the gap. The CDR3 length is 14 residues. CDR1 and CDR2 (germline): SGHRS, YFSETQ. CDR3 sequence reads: CASSLDGFNTEAFF. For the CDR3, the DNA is TGCGCCAGCAGCTTGGATGGGTTTAACACTGAAGCTTTCTTT.

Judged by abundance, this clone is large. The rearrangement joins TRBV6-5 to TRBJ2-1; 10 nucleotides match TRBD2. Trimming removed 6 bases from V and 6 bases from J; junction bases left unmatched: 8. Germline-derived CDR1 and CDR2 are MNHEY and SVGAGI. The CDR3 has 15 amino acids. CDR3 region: CASRQSGGAGNEQFF. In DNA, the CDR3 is TGTGCCAGCAGGCAAAGCGGGGGGGCCGGCAATGAGCAGTTCTTC.

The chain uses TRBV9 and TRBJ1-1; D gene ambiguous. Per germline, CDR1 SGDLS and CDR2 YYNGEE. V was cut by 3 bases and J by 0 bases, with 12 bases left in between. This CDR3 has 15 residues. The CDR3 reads CASSALGEMNTEAFF. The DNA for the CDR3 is TGTGCCAGCAGCGCCCTGGGCGAAATGAACACTGAAGCTTTCTTT.

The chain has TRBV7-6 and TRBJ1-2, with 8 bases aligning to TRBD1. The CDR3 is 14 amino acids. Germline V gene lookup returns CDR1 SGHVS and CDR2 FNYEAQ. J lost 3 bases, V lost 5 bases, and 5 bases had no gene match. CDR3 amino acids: CASSPGQDHYGYTF. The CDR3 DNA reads TGTGCCAGCAGCCCGGGACAGGACCACTATGGCTACACCTTC. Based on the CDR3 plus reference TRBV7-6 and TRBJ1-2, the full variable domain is GAGVSQSPRYKVTKRGQDVALRCDPISGHVSLYWYRQALGQGPEFLTYFNYEAQQDKSGLPNDRFSAERPEGSISTLTIQRTEQRDSAMYRCASSPGQDHYGYTFGSGTRLTVV.